This TCR beta chain was sequenced during a study of post-analysis software for immune sequencing data (dated by TCRdb to the mid-2010s). Regarding the research as a whole: The recorded disease courses included relapsing-remitting, secondary progressive and progressive-relapsing multiple sclerosis, and some patients had no subtype annotation. A subset of samples was prepared in parallel using single-end sample barcoding, then pooled and co-amplified after Illumina adapter ligation. The multiple sclerosis patient repertoires were compared with some twelve previously published healthy control repertoires from donors aged about 6 to 26 years. Overall study outcomes, separate from this receptor: Compared with controls, multiple sclerosis patients had significantly lower normalized Chao1 diversity, a finding suggesting substantial peripheral T-cell clonal expansion. The control group was slightly older than the multiple sclerosis patient group. About five TRBV segments, including TRBV5-6, TRBV5-1 and TRBV20-1, were significantly more frequent in patients than controls. When samples were clustered directly using the F measure, samples prepared in the same batch co-clustered strongly, which prompted a batch-effect correction.

From the cysteine through the phenylalanine, the CDR3 covers 15 amino acids. The DNA shown is the 45-base CDR3, in frame from base 1. For CDR1 and CDR2, the germline V gene lists WSHSY and SAAADI. The germline ends are 12 bases apart after V is trimmed by 3 bases and J by 0 bases. Remarks on this clonotype: What antigen it recognizes has not been identified. No much larger clone is present one base from it, and per-base qualities are unavailable.

To demonstrate the VDJtools post-analysis software, TCR beta repertoires were profiled from the peripheral blood of roughly 12 young patients with multiple sclerosis. The multiple sclerosis patients were children and adolescents between about 6 and 16 years of age. The library relied on PCR. Instrument used: Illumina HiSeq 2500. To reduce PCR and sequencing biases, unique molecular identifiers were built into the TCR beta cDNA libraries. Every 1 to 10 million input T cells yielded approximately 500,000 cDNA molecules, meaning each molecule approximated one T cell. The same protocol used for the earlier healthy control dataset was applied to prepare and sequence the patient libraries. Within a given batch, samples were prepared together, multiplexed and sequenced on the same HiSeq lane. From the authors' description of their analysis: Raw barcoded reads were processed with MIGEC, and single-read molecular identifier groups were discarded before consensus assembly and CDR3 extraction. VDJtools was used for post-analysis of the clonotype tables, with diversity normalized by down-sampling every dataset to the smallest sample size. To correct batch-related cross-sample contamination, repertoire overlap clustering matched CDR3 amino acid sequences but not nucleotide sequences. TCRdb redid the processing of the public reads, applying fastp at Q25 and MiXCR, and retained in-frame beta chains. Here each entry gathers all rows of one CDR3 protein and keeps the most common genes and DNA. The V and J calls shown here were made by TCRdb, not taken from the authors' results. This sample holds approximately 250,000 distinct CDR3 sequences; 30% to 45% were observed only once. Of the sample, under 5% falls within the top ten clones.

Recombination joined TRBV10-2 with TRBJ2-7; a tentative D call is TRBD2 (5 bases match). Sequencing input: blood. The TCR was taken from a girl under 18 with multiple sclerosis. The CDR3 loop reads CASSDWTPASYEQYF. The DNA sequence is TGCGCCAGCAGTGATTGGACTCCCGCCTCCTACGAGCAGTACTTC.